This T cell receptor beta chain stems from a study of type 1 regulatory T cells. Whole-study context: T-allo10 is an in vitro-generated, Tr1-enriched CD4 T cell product specific for alloantigen.

Germline CDR1 is SEHNR and CDR2 is FQNEAQ (reference sequence). Trimming at V came to 5 bases and at J to 3 bases, leaving 10 bases not matched to a gene. The CDR3 runs 15 residues. MiXCR, applied by TCRdb to the reads, yields one record per CDR3 protein. Of roughly 71,000 distinct CDR3 sequences in the sample, 63% were seen once. This clonotype occurred a few times. Its cognate antigen is unknown. The graft donor-derived T-allo10 cells reportedly recognize host alloantigens, are anergic, and suppress alloantigen-specifically. The sequenced material came from cultured T cells, either the whole culture or a sorted T cell fraction (not recorded which). The subset was: Tr1-enriched cell product generated in vitro against host alloantigens. The sequence came from a human donor in good health. The chain has TRBV7-9 and TRBJ2-7; the match to TRBD2 covers 7 bases. CDR3 protein: CASSTNSGLVYEQYF. The CDR3 DNA reads as TGTGCCAGCAGCACCAACTCCGGACTAGTCTACGAGCAGTACTTC.